These T cell receptor beta chains were read from a single sample in a study of blood T cell repertoires in COVID-19. Here immunoSEQ multiplex PCR was the method, and the copy in TCRdb shows in-frame clones only, minus some. The sample lists 170,000 or so clones; 86% were seen once. Sequencing input: peripheral blood. The receptors were sampled from a man aged 45-65 years with active or convalescent COVID-19. Each CDR3 is given with its conserved first and last residue. A D gene is named only where the DNA matches it firmly. Not every row has a clone size; where given, it reads once, few, many or a size class.

J gene,D gene,V gene,clone size,CDR3 DNA,CDR3 protein
TRBJ2-2,TRBD2,TRBV27,-,TGTGCCAGCACCTCCCAAACGGGGGGGCCCACCGGGGAGCTGTTTTTT,CASTSQTGGPTGELFF
TRBJ1-2,-,TRBV5-6,-,TGTGCCAGCAACACTGGGACGAGGGACTCTGGCTACACCTTC,CASNTGTRDSGYTF
TRBJ1-3,-,TRBV7-2,-,TGTGCCAGCAGCACCAGGATCTCTGGAAACACCATATATTTT,CASSTRISGNTIYF
TRBJ1-5,-,TRBV6-2/TRBV6-3,-,TGTGCCAGCAGCTTCGAACCGAGCCGCCCCAATCAGCCCCAGCATTTT,CASSFEPSRPNQPQHF
TRBJ1-3,-,TRBV12-3/TRBV12-4,-,TGTGCCAGCAATTCGGGTTCTGGAAACACCATATATTTT,CASNSGSGNTIYF
TRBJ2-1,TRBD2,TRBV5-1,-,TGCGCCAGCAGCGTAGGCAATAGCGGGAGTTACTACAATGAGCAGTTCTTC,CASSVGNSGSYYNEQFF
TRBJ2-5,TRBD2,TRBV5-4,once,TGTGCCAGCAGCTTAGAACTAGCGGGGGCACAAGAGACCCAGTACTTC,CASSLELAGAQETQYF
TRBJ1-2,-,TRBV6-2/TRBV6-3,-,TGTGCCAGCAGTTACTTCGGCAGGTCTAACTATGGCTACACCTTC,CASSYFGRSNYGYTF
TRBJ1-1,TRBD1,TRBV3-1/TRBV3-2,-,TGTGCCAGCAGCCAAGATAGGCACAGGGGTACTGAAGCTTTCTTT,CASSQDRHRGTEAFF
TRBJ2-4,-,TRBV4-1,-,TGCGCCAGCAGCCAAGAGGGGGCGGGGGCAGGCATTCAGTACTTC,CASSQEGAGAGIQYF
TRBJ1-5,TRBD1,TRBV28,-,TGTGCCAGCGGATACCGGGACAGGGAAGATCAGCCCCAGCATTTT,CASGYRDREDQPQHF
TRBJ2-3,TRBD2,TRBV7-2,-,TGTGCCAGCAGCTTATTCTTTATCGTGGGAGGGTCTTTCACAGATACGCAGTATTTT,CASSLFFIVGGSFTDTQYF
TRBJ2-2,-,TRBV5-4,-,TGTGCCAGCAGCTTGGCGTACGGGGGGCCCTACACCGGGGAGCTGTTTTTT,CASSLAYGGPYTGELFF
TRBJ2-1,-,TRBV2,-,TGTGCCAGCAGATGGGCCTCCTACAATGAGCAGTTCTTC,CASRWASYNEQFF
TRBJ1-1,-,TRBV18,few,TGTGCCAGCTCACCGGCAGGGTTGACTGAAGCTTTCTTT,CASSPAGLTEAFF
TRBJ1-2,-,TRBV13,once,TGTGCCAGCAGCTCAAATACAGGGACAATCTATGGCTACACCTTC,CASSSNTGTIYGYTF
TRBJ2-1,-,TRBV5-1,-,TGCGCCAGCAGCTTGGACGGGACTTTGAATGAGCAGTTCTTC,CASSLDGTLNEQFF
TRBJ1-3,-,TRBV6-2/TRBV6-3,-,TGTGCCAGCAGCTCTCCGGACTTCGTGGAGGGAAACACCATATATTTT,CASSSPDFVEGNTIYF
TRBJ2-2,TRBD1,TRBV15,-,TGTGCCACCAGCAGAGACAGGGGGCGCCCGACCGGGGAGCTGTTTTTT,CATSRDRGRPTGELFF
TRBJ2-3,-,TRBV7-2,-,TGTGCCAGGGGAGGCTGGGGCGGGGGCACAGATACGCAGTATTTT,CARGGWGGGTDTQYF
TRBJ1-2,-,TRBV5-4,-,TGTGCCAGCAGCTTGGTGGACAGCACTAGGGGGAATGGCTACACCTTC,CASSLVDSTRGNGYTF
TRBJ1-2,-,TRBV4-2,-,TGTGCCAGCAGCCAAGATGGGGCAGCGAATTTCAACTATGGCTACACCTTC,CASSQDGAANFNYGYTF
TRBJ2-1,TRBD2,TRBV7-8,-,TGTGCCAGCAGCCCCCTGGGCCTAGCGGACTACAATGAGCAGTTCTTC,CASSPLGLADYNEQFF
TRBJ1-5,TRBD1,TRBV19,-,TGTGCCAGTGCAGGGACAGGGGGCGGAGGCAATCAGCCCCAGCATTTT,CASAGTGGGGNQPQHF
TRBJ1-4,TRBD1,TRBV29-1,-,TGCAGCGTCGGGGGACAGGGGGCACAGAAACTGTTTTTT,CSVGGQGAQKLFF
TRBJ1-1,-,TRBV9,-,TGTGCCAGCAGCGTAGTGGGAGGTCGGGCTGAAGCTTTCTTT,CASSVVGGRAEAFF
TRBJ1-2,-,TRBV9,-,TGTGCCAGCAGCGTTAGGGAGGGGAACTATGGCTACACCTTC,CASSVREGNYGYTF
TRBJ2-1,-,TRBV30,-,TGTGCCTGGAGTGCCCGGGACTCCCAGCAGTTCTTC,CAWSARDSQQFF
TRBJ1-5,-,TRBV15,-,TGTGCCACCAGCAGTAAAGGGGTTAGCAATCAGCCCCAGCATTTT,CATSSKGVSNQPQHF
TRBJ2-5,-,TRBV19,-,TGTGCCAGTAGTATGGGGGCTGGATTCTCGGAAGAGACCCAGTACTTC,CASSMGAGFSEETQYF
TRBJ1-1,-,TRBV7-3,-,TGTGCCAGCATCTTACAGAAGAACACTGAAGCTTTCTTT,CASILQKNTEAFF
TRBJ1-5,TRBD1,TRBV4-1,few,TGCGCCAGCAGCCAAGGCAGGACAGGGAATTATCAGCCCCAGCATTTT,CASSQGRTGNYQPQHF
TRBJ1-4,-,TRBV7-2,-,TGTGCCAGCAGCTTACTGCCCGGGGGGGAAAAACTGTTTTTT,CASSLLPGGEKLFF
TRBJ1-5,TRBD1,TRBV19,once,TGTGCCAGTAGTATGCTAGGTACAGGGGATGATCAGCCCCAGCATTTT,CASSMLGTGDDQPQHF
TRBJ2-7,-,TRBV24-1,-,TGTGCCACCAGTGATGGCCGGGACAACTCCTACGAGCAGTACTTC,CATSDGRDNSYEQYF
TRBJ1-6,-,TRBV7-9,-,TGTGCCAGCAGCTTAGCGAGGGTATTAGAATCACCCCTCCACTTT,CASSLARVLESPLHF
TRBJ1-3,-,TRBV10-3,-,TGTGCCATCAGTCTACTTTGGACCGCGGGCTCTGGAAACACCATATATTTT,CAISLLWTAGSGNTIYF
TRBJ1-5,-,TRBV6-1,-,TGTGCCAGCAGTGAAGTTCGGGTAAAGCCCCAGCATTTT,CASSEVRVKPQHF
TRBJ2-7,-,TRBV24-1,-,TGTGCCACCAGTGATCTTACAGGGCACGCCTACGAGCAGTACTTC,CATSDLTGHAYEQYF
TRBJ2-7,-,TRBV21-1,few,TGTGCCAGCAGCAAAGTTACTAAGGGTAAGCGGGATTCCTACGAGCAGTACTTC,CASSKVTKGKRDSYEQYF
TRBJ2-1,TRBD1,TRBV5-1,-,TGCGCCAGCAGCTTGGCCGGAAGGAGGACAGGGGAGTCCAATGAGCAGTTCTTC,CASSLAGRRTGESNEQFF
TRBJ1-1,-,TRBV3-1/TRBV3-2,-,TGTGCCAGCAGCAATTCTGACAGGAACACTGAAGCTTTCTTT,CASSNSDRNTEAFF
TRBJ2-7,TRBD1,TRBV5-1,-,TGCGCCAGCAGCCTGGACAGGGGGCGTTCTTACGAGCAGTACTTC,CASSLDRGRSYEQYF
TRBJ2-7,-,TRBV6-8,-,TGTGCCAGCAGTTGGAAGAGGCTTCCCGGATACTTC,CASSWKRLPGYF
TRBJ2-1,TRBD2,TRBV4-2,-,TGTGCCAGCAGCCTTGAAGGAGCGGGAGGAGGGGAGCAGTTCTTC,CASSLEGAGGGEQFF